A selection of T cell receptor beta chains follows, all from one sample in a study of cytomegalovirus exposure and HLA in healthy donors. The protocol was immunoSEQ multiplex PCR, while the TCRdb copy is restricted to in-frame clones and leaves out a portion. The repertoire holds 100,000 to 120,000 clones, approximately 70% seen once, with approximately 3% in the top ten. Material: PBMCs. The receptors here all came from a man aged 25 to 40 in good health and CMV-seronegative. CDR3s include the opening cysteine and the closing phenylalanine or tryptophan. D genes are given only for firm matches. Rows give clone size only sometimes, using once, few, many, or a class for an expanded clone.

v_call: TRBV5-1
clone_size: NA
d_call: TRBD2
j_call: TRBJ2-7
cdr3_nt: TGCGCCAGCAGCTTGGCAGCGGGAACCTACGAGCAGTACTTC
cdr3_aa: CASSLAAGTYEQYF

v_call: TRBV5-1
clone_size: NA
d_call: NA
j_call: TRBJ1-1
cdr3_nt: TGCGCCAGCAGCTTGGGAGCGGACACTGAAGCTTTCTTT
cdr3_aa: CASSLGADTEAFF

v_call: TRBV6-5
clone_size: NA
d_call: TRBD1
j_call: TRBJ2-1
cdr3_nt: TGTGCCAGCAGAACGGACAGGGGCATCTACAATGAGCAGTTCTTC
cdr3_aa: CASRTDRGIYNEQFF

v_call: TRBV6-6
clone_size: NA
d_call: TRBD1
j_call: TRBJ1-1
cdr3_nt: TGTGCCAGCAGGGGTCCCGGGACAGGGGCAGAAGCTTTCTTT
cdr3_aa: CASRGPGTGAEAFF

v_call: TRBV7-3
clone_size: NA
d_call: TRBD2
j_call: TRBJ2-1
cdr3_nt: TGTGCCAGCAGCTCGGCTAGCGGAGCAATGAGGCAGTTCTTC
cdr3_aa: CASSSASGAMRQFF

v_call: TRBV11-1
clone_size: NA
d_call: TRBD1
j_call: TRBJ1-1
cdr3_nt: TGTGCCAGCAGCCATGGACAGGGCCTAGGGGTGAACACTGAAGCTTTCTTT
cdr3_aa: CASSHGQGLGVNTEAFF

v_call: TRBV30
clone_size: NA
d_call: TRBD1
j_call: TRBJ2-7
cdr3_nt: TGTGCCTGGAGGAAGAGGGGAGGGACAGGGCCCTACGAGCAGTACTTC
cdr3_aa: CAWRKRGGTGPYEQYF

v_call: TRBV13
clone_size: NA
d_call: TRBD2
j_call: TRBJ2-7
cdr3_nt: TGTGCCAGCAGCTTAGGCTGGGCTAGCGGGGCCTACGAGCAGTACTTC
cdr3_aa: CASSLGWASGAYEQYF

v_call: TRBV19
clone_size: NA
d_call: TRBD2
j_call: TRBJ2-1
cdr3_nt: TGTGCCAGTAGTGAGACTAGCGGGAGATGGAGTGAGCAGTTCTTC
cdr3_aa: CASSETSGRWSEQFF

v_call: TRBV14
clone_size: NA
d_call: TRBD2
j_call: TRBJ2-3
cdr3_nt: TGTGCCAGCAGCCAAGATACGGGAGGGCCGGATACGCAGTATTTT
cdr3_aa: CASSQDTGGPDTQYF

v_call: TRBV18
clone_size: NA
d_call: TRBD1
j_call: TRBJ1-1
cdr3_nt: TGTGCCAGCTCACCATCTGACAGGGTCAACACTGAAGCTTTCTTT
cdr3_aa: CASSPSDRVNTEAFF

v_call: TRBV20-1
clone_size: NA
d_call: TRBD2
j_call: TRBJ2-5
cdr3_nt: TGCAGTAGTCGGGAGGGAGAGACCCAGTACTTC
cdr3_aa: CSSREGETQYF

v_call: TRBV6-1
clone_size: once
d_call: TRBD2
j_call: TRBJ2-7
cdr3_nt: TGTGCCAGCAGTGAAGCGATATGGGGGGGATTTTCTAACGGGCAGTACTTC
cdr3_aa: CASSEAIWGGFSNGQYF

v_call: TRBV19
clone_size: NA
d_call: NA
j_call: TRBJ2-5
cdr3_nt: TGTGCCAGTAGTATATTCGGGGGCCAAGAGACCCAGTACTTC
cdr3_aa: CASSIFGGQETQYF

v_call: TRBV5-1
clone_size: NA
d_call: NA
j_call: TRBJ1-5
cdr3_nt: TGCGCCAGCAGTTTAACCCCGGGCAATCAGCCCCAGCATTTT
cdr3_aa: CASSLTPGNQPQHF

v_call: TRBV11-3
clone_size: NA
d_call: NA
j_call: TRBJ2-3
cdr3_nt: TGTGCCAGCAGCTTAGCTGGTGGGGGACTCACAGATACGCAGTATTTT
cdr3_aa: CASSLAGGGLTDTQYF

v_call: TRBV28
clone_size: NA
d_call: NA
j_call: TRBJ1-3
cdr3_nt: TGTGCCAGCAGGGGGGGTGCGAGCTCTGGAAACACCATATATTTT
cdr3_aa: CASRGGASSGNTIYF

v_call: TRBV5-1
clone_size: NA
d_call: NA
j_call: TRBJ1-2
cdr3_nt: TGCGCCAGCAGCTTGGACGGGACATTAGTCTCGATAAGCTATGGCTACACCTTC
cdr3_aa: CASSLDGTLVSISYGYTF

v_call: TRBV9
clone_size: NA
d_call: TRBD1
j_call: TRBJ1-4
cdr3_nt: TGTGCCAGCAGCGCGACAGGGGTAGGTGAAAAACTGTTTTTT
cdr3_aa: CASSATGVGEKLFF

v_call: TRBV27
clone_size: NA
d_call: NA
j_call: TRBJ2-1
cdr3_nt: TGTGCCAGCAGTCCCGACCCCCGGCGGTCCTCCTACAATGAGCAGTTCTTC
cdr3_aa: CASSPDPRRSSYNEQFF

v_call: TRBV7-2
clone_size: NA
d_call: NA
j_call: TRBJ2-2
cdr3_nt: TGTGCCAGCAGCTTAGCGGGCCTATCCGGGGAGCTGTTTTTT
cdr3_aa: CASSLAGLSGELFF

v_call: TRBV5-1
clone_size: NA
d_call: NA
j_call: TRBJ1-5
cdr3_nt: TGCGCCAGCAGCTTGGGGCCAGGGGAACGTCAGCCCCAGCATTTT
cdr3_aa: CASSLGPGERQPQHF

v_call: TRBV5-4
clone_size: once
d_call: NA
j_call: TRBJ1-2
cdr3_nt: TGTGCCAGCACCGTGAGGCGTGGGGCTTCTGGCTACACCTTC
cdr3_aa: CASTVRRGASGYTF

v_call: TRBV28
clone_size: NA
d_call: TRBD1
j_call: TRBJ1-4
cdr3_nt: TGTGCCAGCAGTTCCCGGACAGGGAACTACGAAAAACTGTTTTTT
cdr3_aa: CASSSRTGNYEKLFF

v_call: TRBV19
clone_size: few
d_call: TRBD2
j_call: TRBJ2-6
cdr3_nt: TGTGCCAGTAGTGGGGGGGTTGGGAACTCTGGGGCCAACGGCCTGACTTTC
cdr3_aa: CASSGGVGNSGANGLTF

v_call: TRBV19
clone_size: NA
d_call: TRBD1
j_call: TRBJ1-2
cdr3_nt: TGTGCCAGTAGGCCGGATTGGACAGGGTACTATGGCTACACCTTC
cdr3_aa: CASRPDWTGYYGYTF

v_call: TRBV6-1
clone_size: NA
d_call: NA
j_call: TRBJ2-2
cdr3_nt: TGTGCCAGCAGTGTTATCTCTCTAGGCACCGGGGAGCTGTTTTTT
cdr3_aa: CASSVISLGTGELFF

v_call: TRBV7-5
clone_size: few
d_call: NA
j_call: TRBJ2-3
cdr3_nt: TGTGCCAGAAGCCCTTGGGTCGGGCGGGAGACCCGCACAGATACGCAGTATTTT
cdr3_aa: CARSPWVGRETRTDTQYF

v_call: TRBV7-8
clone_size: once
d_call: TRBD2
j_call: TRBJ2-1
cdr3_nt: TGTGCCAGCAGCCACCCACCTAGCGGAAGTAATGAGCAGTTCTTC
cdr3_aa: CASSHPPSGSNEQFF

v_call: TRBV18
clone_size: NA
d_call: TRBD2
j_call: TRBJ2-2
cdr3_nt: TGTGCCAGCTCACCCGCGACTAGCGATGACACCGGGGAGCTGTTTTTT
cdr3_aa: CASSPATSDDTGELFF

v_call: TRBV19
clone_size: NA
d_call: NA
j_call: TRBJ1-1
cdr3_nt: TGTGCCAGTAGTAAGAAGGGGGTGACTGAAGCTTTCTTT
cdr3_aa: CASSKKGVTEAFF

v_call: TRBV25-1
clone_size: NA
d_call: TRBD1
j_call: TRBJ1-1
cdr3_nt: TGTGCCAGCAGTGACCACGGACAGGCTGCCACTGAAGCTTTCTTT
cdr3_aa: CASSDHGQAATEAFF

v_call: TRBV11-3
clone_size: NA
d_call: TRBD1
j_call: TRBJ2-7
cdr3_nt: TGTGCCAGCAGCTTAGGGGCAGGGGGTTCCTACGAGCAGTACTTC
cdr3_aa: CASSLGAGGSYEQYF

v_call: TRBV2
clone_size: NA
d_call: TRBD1
j_call: TRBJ1-2
cdr3_nt: TGTGCCAGCAGTGAGGGACAGGCGGCCTACTATGGCTACACCTTC
cdr3_aa: CASSEGQAAYYGYTF

v_call: TRBV7-8
clone_size: NA
d_call: NA
j_call: TRBJ1-2
cdr3_nt: TGTGCCAGCAGCTTAGTAAGCACAGATAACTATGGCTACACCTTC
cdr3_aa: CASSLVSTDNYGYTF

v_call: TRBV5-5
clone_size: few
d_call: NA
j_call: TRBJ1-5
cdr3_nt: TGTGCCAGCAGCTTAATGGTCGGGGGAGGTCAGCCCCAGCATTTT
cdr3_aa: CASSLMVGGGQPQHF

v_call: TRBV6-6
clone_size: NA
d_call: NA
j_call: TRBJ2-7
cdr3_nt: TGTGCCAGCAGCTTTATAGCGGCAGTGGGCTACGAGCAGTACTTC
cdr3_aa: CASSFIAAVGYEQYF

v_call: TRBV7-6
clone_size: NA
d_call: TRBD2
j_call: TRBJ2-7
cdr3_nt: TGTGCCAGCAGCTTGGGGCTAGCGGGAGTATCCTCCGAGCAGTACTTC
cdr3_aa: CASSLGLAGVSSEQYF

v_call: TRBV5-4
clone_size: NA
d_call: TRBD1
j_call: TRBJ2-2
cdr3_nt: TGTGCCAGCAGCTTGGCTAAGACAGGGGGGAACACCGGGGAGCTGTTTTTT
cdr3_aa: CASSLAKTGGNTGELFF

v_call: TRBV11-2
clone_size: NA
d_call: NA
j_call: TRBJ2-7
cdr3_nt: TGTGCCAGCAGCTATTATACCAGCTCCTACGAGCAGTACTTC
cdr3_aa: CASSYYTSSYEQYF

v_call: TRBV28
clone_size: few
d_call: TRBD2
j_call: TRBJ2-7
cdr3_nt: TGTGCCAGCCGACTAGCGGGAGTAAGCGAGCAGTACTTC
cdr3_aa: CASRLAGVSEQYF

v_call: TRBV27
clone_size: once
d_call: TRBD1
j_call: TRBJ1-2
cdr3_nt: TGTGCCAGCAGTTTAACAGGGGATAACTATGGCTACACCTTC
cdr3_aa: CASSLTGDNYGYTF

v_call: TRBV10-3
clone_size: NA
d_call: TRBD1
j_call: TRBJ1-4
cdr3_nt: TGTGCCATCGGGACAGAGGGTAGAGAAAAACTGTTTTTT
cdr3_aa: CAIGTEGREKLFF

v_call: TRBV13
clone_size: NA
d_call: NA
j_call: TRBJ2-7
cdr3_nt: TGTGCCAGCACTGGCGGAGCCGCCTACGAGCAGTACTTC
cdr3_aa: CASTGGAAYEQYF

v_call: TRBV7-2
clone_size: NA
d_call: NA
j_call: TRBJ2-3
cdr3_nt: TGTGCCAGCAGCTTAACACTAGCAGATACGCAGTATTTT
cdr3_aa: CASSLTLADTQYF

v_call: TRBV20-1
clone_size: NA
d_call: NA
j_call: TRBJ2-7
cdr3_nt: TGCAGTGCCACTAGCTACGAGCAGTACTTC
cdr3_aa: CSATSYEQYF

v_call: TRBV4-2
clone_size: NA
d_call: TRBD1
j_call: TRBJ2-2
cdr3_nt: TGTGCCAGCAGCCAACGGTCGGCGACAGGGGGCGACGACGGGGAGCTGTTTTTT
cdr3_aa: CASSQRSATGGDDGELFF

v_call: TRBV5-4
clone_size: few
d_call: NA
j_call: TRBJ2-5
cdr3_nt: TGTGCCAGCAGCTTGGTAGGGACAACCCAAGAGACCCAGTACTTC
cdr3_aa: CASSLVGTTQETQYF